The next 11 T cell receptor beta chains were all read from a single sample in a study of T cell changes during pregnancy in multiple sclerosis. Some clones are missing from TCRdb's copy, which holds only in-frame ones; the method was immunoSEQ multiplex PCR. Among tens of thousands of clones listed, 93% were seen once. The material was CD8+ T cells from peripheral blood mononuclear cells, obtained in the third trimester of pregnancy. The receptors here all came from a female donor with multiple sclerosis, enrolled in a pregnancy study.

The genes are TRBV5-1 and TRBJ2-3; 8 bases fit TRBD1. The CDR3 spans 18 residues. V lost 4 bases and J lost 0; bases outside the gene matches: 13. Germline lookup yields CDR1 SGHRS and CDR2 YFSETQ. CDR3 in amino acids: CASSAGTGSRPSTDTQYF. The CDR3 DNA reads as TGCGCCAGCAGCGCCGGGACAGGTTCCAGGCCTAGCACAGATACGCAGTATTTT.

This clone has only one observation. The genes are TRBV20-1 and TRBJ2-7; 7 bases fit TRBD2. Germline CDR1 DFQATT, CDR2 SNEGSKA (reference sequence). The V segment lost 3 bases and the J segment 4 bases; nucleotides outside the gene matches: 0. This CDR3 comprises 11 residues. In DNA form, the CDR3 reads TGCAGTGCTAGTAGCGGGTACGAGCAGTACTTC. Encoded protein: CSASSGYEQYF.

This chain connects TRBV4-2 to TRBJ2-7; 7 bases align to TRBD2. From germline, CDR1 is LGHNA and CDR2 YNFKEQ. This CDR3 contains 15 residues. V dropped 2 bases and J dropped 3; count of bases not matched to a gene: 7. The CDR3 nucleotides are TGTGCCAGCAGCCAATACGAGGGAGGGCACTACGAGCAGTACTTC. Protein sequence: CASSQYEGGHYEQYF.

V gene TRBV30 combines with J gene TRBJ2-3, with 8 bases fitting TRBD2. Trimming took 0 bases from V and 5 from J; bases not matched to a gene: 7. The V gene's germline CDR1 is GTSNPN and CDR2 SVGIG (reference sequence). There are 15 residues in the CDR3. The CDR3 DNA is TGTGCCTGGAGTGTAGGTAGCGGGACGAGAGATACGCAGTATTTT. Its protein product is CAWSVGSGTRDTQYF.

V gene TRBV28 combines with J gene TRBJ2-1; TRBD2 is a possible D gene (6 bases). V was shortened by 2 bases and J by 9 bases, with 11 bases between the two germline ends. The CDR3 consists of 13 residues. The V gene's germline CDR1 is MDHEN and CDR2 SYDVKM. The CDR3 region is CASSLGGKGEQFF. In DNA, the CDR3 is TGTGCCAGCAGTTTAGGGGGGAAGGGTGAGCAGTTCTTC. Full variable domain (missing parts from reference TRBV28 and TRBJ2-1): DVKVTQSSRYLVKRTGEKVFLECVQDMDHENMFWYRQDPGLGLRLIYFSYDVKMKEKGDIPEGYSVSREKKERFSLILESASTNQTSMYLCASSLGGKGEQFFGPGTRLTVL.

The V and J genes are TRBV7-9 and TRBJ2-3; 8 bases agree with TRBD2. V lost 6 bases, J lost 10 bases, and 15 bases stayed unmatched. Germline loops: CDR1 SEHNR, CDR2 FQNEAQ (reference sequence). The CDR3 is 15 amino acids. The CDR3 nucleotides read TGTGCCAGCAGACCGACTAGCGCGAGGTTGGGTGCGCAGTATTTT. This sequence encodes CASRPTSARLGAQYF.

The chain carries TRBV5-1 and TRBJ1-1; no clear D. Trimming took 3 bases from V and 5 from J, leaving 14 bases between them. Germline-derived CDR1 and CDR2 are SGHRS and YFSETQ. CDR3 length: 14 residues. CDR3 DNA: TGCGCCAGCAGCTCTTTAGGGAGGTGGACTGAAGCTTTCTTT. This gives the protein CASSSLGRWTEAFF.

There are many counts of this clone. The chain has TRBV10-3 and TRBJ1-3, with D possibly being TRBD1 (5 bases). Trimming shortened V by 3 bases and J by 0 bases, and 12 bases separated the two germline ends. The CDR3 covers 16 residues. CDR1 and CDR2 from the germline V gene are ENHRY and SYGVKD. The CDR3 DNA reads TGTGCCATCAGTGAAACAGGCACGCCCTCTGGAAACACCATATATTTT. Its protein is CAISETGTPSGNTIYF.

The rearrangement uses TRBV25-1 and TRBJ1-2; 7 nucleotides line up with TRBD1. Germline CDR1 is MGHDK and CDR2 is SYGVNS. The V segment lost 3 bases and the J segment 3 bases; nucleotides outside the gene matches: 10. The CDR3 runs to 16 residues. The CDR3 DNA is TGTGCCAGCAGTGAGTCCGGGACAGAGCATCACTATGGCTACACCTTC. The encoded protein is CASSESGTEHHYGYTF.

The genes are TRBV9 and TRBJ1-1, with 10 bases that match TRBD1. There are 20 residues in the CDR3. Germline V gene data show CDR1 as SGDLS and CDR2 as YYNGEE. V lost 0 bases, J lost 4 bases, and 18 bases stayed unmatched. CDR3 sequence: CASSVVPRQTGTGAGTEAFF. For the CDR3, the DNA is TGTGCCAGCAGCGTAGTCCCCCGACAAACCGGGACAGGGGCGGGCACTGAAGCTTTCTTT.

The chain carries TRBV5-4 and TRBJ2-2; a weak D match, TRBD2 (6 bases). This CDR3 is built from 15 residues. Germline CDR1 and CDR2: SGHNT and YYREEE (reference sequence). With 0 bases removed from V and 3 bases from J, the gap between germline ends came to 9 bases. The CDR3 DNA sequence: TGTGCCAGCAGCTTGGATAGCGGCTACACCGGGGAGCTGTTTTTT. Translating it yields CASSLDSGYTGELFF.